The 11 T cell receptor beta chains listed next were all sequenced from one sample in a study of blood T cell repertoires in COVID-19. The protocol was immunoSEQ multiplex PCR, while the TCRdb copy is restricted to in-frame clones and leaves out a portion. The profile shows roughly 500,000 clones, around 89% of them singletons. The material sequenced was PBMCs or T cells enriched from blood (not recorded which). These receptors were collected from a woman between 35 and 50 years old who had recovered from COVID-19.

The rearrangement uses TRBV15 and TRBJ1-1; D unclear. The germline gives CDR1 LNHNV, CDR2 YYDKDF (reference sequence). Trimming cost V 1 base and J 2 bases, with 5 bases left between them. The CDR3 is 13 residues long. The CDR3 bases are TGTGCCACCAGCAGAGGGCCAAACACTGAAGCTTTCTTT. Its protein is CATSRGPNTEAFF. Full variable domain (remainder filled in from reference TRBV15 and TRBJ1-1): DAMVIQNPRYQVTQFGKPVTLSCSQTLNHNVMYWYQQKSSQAPKLLFHYYDKDFNNEADTPDNFQSRRPNTSFCFLDIRSPGLGDTAMYLCATSRGPNTEAFFGQGTRLTVV.

The rearrangement links TRBV24-1 to TRBJ2-7; 9 bases match TRBD1. J gave up 7 bases and V 4 bases, and 10 bases lay outside the gene matches. In germline, CDR1 is KGHDR, CDR2 SFDVKD. CDR3 length: 15 amino acids. DNA for the CDR3: TGTGCCACCAGTGACCCTAGGGACAGGGCTGGAGAGCAGTACTTC. Amino acid sequence: CATSDPRDRAGEQYF.

This rearrangement joins TRBV14 to TRBJ1-2, with D uncertain. V lost 0 bases to trimming and J lost 8 bases, with 16 bases between them. CDR1 and CDR2 from the germline V gene are SGHDN and FVKESK. The CDR3 has 15 residues. The CDR3 DNA reads as TGTGCCAGCAGCCAAGATCTTGAATACGGGGAAGGCTACACCTTC. Encoded protein: CASSQDLEYGEGYTF.

CDR3 region: CASSRHSNRGGTEAFF. CDR3 DNA: TGTGCCAGCAGCCGTCATTCCAACAGGGGGGGCACTGAAGCTTTCTTT. The V and J genes are TRBV7-2 and TRBJ1-1, with 8 bases that match TRBD1. Germline CDR1 is SGHTA and CDR2 is FQGNSA. This CDR3 is 16 amino acids long. V was pared by 5 bases and J by 4 bases, with 12 bases of the junction left unmatched.

DNA for the CDR3: TGTGCCAGCAGCGTTGACACCGTGAACACTGAAGCTTTCTTT. Translated: CASSVDTVNTEAFF. The chain is built from TRBV9 and TRBJ1-1, with D hard to call. In germline, CDR1 is SGDLS, CDR2 YYNGEE. The ends were cut back, 2 bases at V and 0 bases at J, with 8 bases in the middle. The CDR3 has 14 residues.

The rearrangement joins TRBV5-1 to TRBJ2-1, with D possibly matching TRBD2 (5 bases). The V gene lost 4 bases and the J gene lost 7 bases, with 24 bases spanning the gap. Looked up from germline, CDR1 is SGHRS and CDR2 is YFSETQ. The CDR3 totals 17 residues. In DNA, the CDR3 is TGCGCCAGCAGCCAGCTTGGAGGTGGGAGCTCCATAAATGAGCAGTTCTTC. Residues: CASSQLGGGSSINEQFF.

The chain couples TRBV10-3 to TRBJ1-5; D is uncertain. Germline loops: CDR1 ENHRY, CDR2 SYGVKD. This CDR3 has 14 amino acids. The V gene lost 2 bases and the J gene lost 3 bases, with 8 bases spanning the gap. Here the CDR3 DNA reads TGTGCCATCAGTGAGGAGTCCCACAATCAGCCCCAGCATTTT. Translated: CAISEESHNQPQHF.

The chain couples TRBV7-2 to TRBJ2-7; the match to TRBD2 covers 7 bases. The germline V gene encodes CDR1 SGHTA and CDR2 FQGNSA. The V and J ends lost 3 bases and 6 bases, in that order; junction bases with no gene match: 8. CDR3 length: 14 residues. The CDR3 coding sequence is TGTGCCAGCAGCTTCCAAGGACTAGTGGGCGAGCAGTACTTC. Its translation is CASSFQGLVGEQYF.

The J gene is TRBJ1-3, the V gene TRBV7-2; weak D call: TRBD1 (6 bases). Trimming took off 4 bases at V and 2 bases at J, with 15 bases between the two ends. The CDR3 is 16 residues long. Germline V CDR1 and CDR2: SGHTA, FQGNSA. As DNA, the CDR3 is TGTGCCAGCAGCTATTACGGACAGTCTACTGGAAACACCATATATTTT. It specifies CASSYYGQSTGNTIYF. Together with reference TRBV7-2 and TRBJ1-3, the CDR3 gives the full variable domain: GAGVSQSPSNKVTEKGKDVELRCDPISGHTALYWYRQSLGQGLEFLIYFQGNSAPDKSGLPSDRFSAERTGGSVSTLTIQRTQQEDSAVYLCASSYYGQSTGNTIYFGEGSWLTVV.

In its sample, this clone was seen a few times. The chain couples TRBV5-4 to TRBJ2-7, with 8 positions matching TRBD2. With 4 bases clipped from V and 2 bases from J, the junction kept 5 bases outside the gene matches. The CDR3 length is 14 residues. Germline V CDR1 and CDR2: SGHNT, YYREEE (reference sequence). The CDR3 DNA sequence: TGTGCCAGCAGCATAGCGGGGACTGCCTACGAGCAGTACTTC. Translated, it gives CASSIAGTAYEQYF.

The CDR3 is CASSPTWAGTGELFF. In DNA, the CDR3 is TGTGCCAGCAGTCCTACCTGGGCTGGCACCGGGGAGCTGTTTTTT. The chain couples TRBV6-1 to TRBJ2-2; no definite D call. V was shortened by 5 bases and J by 4 bases, with 14 bases between the two germline ends. Germline CDR1 reads MNHNS; CDR2 reads SASEGT. The CDR3 spans 15 residues.